This T cell receptor (beta chain) is drawn from a study of T cells after posttransplantation cyclophosphamide. Findings and caveats of the study: Blood and skin or GI T cell repertoires showed limited TRB overlap. TRB clonality was highly associated with recipient CMV seropositivity and reactivation. Later blood repertoires were often dominated by clones from the donor CD8+ memory compartment.

Generated by immunoSEQ multiplex PCR, the TCRdb table keeps only in-frame clones and is missing some. The sample lists about 32,000 clones; about 87% were seen once. As to this clone: Its antigen is currently unknown.

The CDR3 extends over 15 amino acids. Unmatched junction bases numbered 3, after V lost 1 base and J lost 10 bases. The germline V gene has CDR1 SGHRS and CDR2 YFSETQ. The receptor's source is a woman aged 40 to 49 with a blood cancer, CMV-positive, and with a related stem cell donor. The material sequenced was PBMCs. The genes are TRBV5-1 and TRBJ2-1; 15 bases match TRBD2. This CDR3 reads CASSLIGTSGGEQFF. The DNA of the CDR3 is TGCGCCAGCAGCTTGATCGGGACTAGCGGGGGGGAGCAGTTCTTC.